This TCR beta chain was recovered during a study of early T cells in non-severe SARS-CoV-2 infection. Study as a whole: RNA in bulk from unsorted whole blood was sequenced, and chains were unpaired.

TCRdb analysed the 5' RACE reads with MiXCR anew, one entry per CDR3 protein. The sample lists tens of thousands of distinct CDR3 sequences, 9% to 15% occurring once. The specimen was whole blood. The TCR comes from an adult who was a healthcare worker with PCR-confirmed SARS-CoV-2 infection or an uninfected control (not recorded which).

The CDR3 spells CASSLDPSEQGTQYF. The CDR3 bases are TGTGCCAGCAGTTTAGATCCTAGCGAGCAGGGAACCCAGTACTTC. The chain uses TRBV12-3 or TRBV12-4 and TRBJ2-5, with a tentative D call TRBD2 (6 bases). The CDR3 totals 15 residues. Trimming left V 1 base short and J 8 bases short, with 17 bases between.